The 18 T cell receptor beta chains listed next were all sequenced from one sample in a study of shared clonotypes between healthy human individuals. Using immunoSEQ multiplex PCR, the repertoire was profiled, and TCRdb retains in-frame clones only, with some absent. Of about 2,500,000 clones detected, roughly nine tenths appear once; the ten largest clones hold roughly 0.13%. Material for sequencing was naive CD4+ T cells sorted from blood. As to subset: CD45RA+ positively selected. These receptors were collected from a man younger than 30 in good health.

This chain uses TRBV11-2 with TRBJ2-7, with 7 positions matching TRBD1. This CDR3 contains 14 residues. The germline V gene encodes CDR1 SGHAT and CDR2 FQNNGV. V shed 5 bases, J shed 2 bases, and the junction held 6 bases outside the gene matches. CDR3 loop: CASSQRGPAYEQYF. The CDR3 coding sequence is TGTGCCAGCAGCCAGAGGGGGCCTGCCTACGAGCAGTACTTC.

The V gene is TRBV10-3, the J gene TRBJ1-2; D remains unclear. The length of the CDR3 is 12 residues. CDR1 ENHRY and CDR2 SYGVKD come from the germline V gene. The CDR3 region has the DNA TGTGCTATAAGTGGAAAGGACTATGGCTACACCTTC. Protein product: CAISGKDYGYTF.

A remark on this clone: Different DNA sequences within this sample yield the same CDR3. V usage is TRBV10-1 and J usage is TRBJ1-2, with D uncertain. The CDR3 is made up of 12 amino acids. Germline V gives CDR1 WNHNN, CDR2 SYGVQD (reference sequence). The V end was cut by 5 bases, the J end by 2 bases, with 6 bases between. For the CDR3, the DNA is TGCGCCAGCAGTCCCGGGAACTATGGCTACACCTTC. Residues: CASSPGNYGYTF.

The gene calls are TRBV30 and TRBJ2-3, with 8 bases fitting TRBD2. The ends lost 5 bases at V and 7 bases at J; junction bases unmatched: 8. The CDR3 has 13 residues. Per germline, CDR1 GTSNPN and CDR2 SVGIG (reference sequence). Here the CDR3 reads CAWAGGPFNTQYF. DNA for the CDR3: TGTGCCTGGGCGGGGGGCCCTTTCAATACGCAGTATTTT.

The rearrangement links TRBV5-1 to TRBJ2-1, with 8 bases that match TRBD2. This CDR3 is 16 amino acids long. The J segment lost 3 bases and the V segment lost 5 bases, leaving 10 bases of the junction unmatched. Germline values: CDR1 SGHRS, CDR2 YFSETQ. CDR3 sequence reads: CASSLGAGGFYNEQFF. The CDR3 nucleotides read TGCGCCAGCAGTCTGGGCGCGGGGGGTTTCTACAATGAGCAGTTCTTC.

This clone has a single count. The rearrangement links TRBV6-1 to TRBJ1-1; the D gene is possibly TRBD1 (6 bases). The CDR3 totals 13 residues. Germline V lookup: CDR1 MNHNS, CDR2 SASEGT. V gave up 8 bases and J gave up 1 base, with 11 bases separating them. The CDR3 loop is CASRRTANTEAFF. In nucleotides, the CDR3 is TGTGCCAGCCGCCGGACAGCGAACACTGAAGCTTTCTTT.

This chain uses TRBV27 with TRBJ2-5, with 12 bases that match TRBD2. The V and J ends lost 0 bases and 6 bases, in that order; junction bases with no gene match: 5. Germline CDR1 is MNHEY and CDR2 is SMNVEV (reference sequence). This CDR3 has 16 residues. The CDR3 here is CASSLSTSGGTKTQYF. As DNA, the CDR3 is TGTGCCAGCAGTTTATCCACTAGCGGGGGGACGAAGACCCAGTACTTC.

CDR3 loop: CAITISGTSFDEQYF. The CDR3 DNA reads TGTGCCATCACCATATCCGGGACTAGCTTCGACGAGCAGTACTTC. This chain links TRBV10-3 with TRBJ2-7; 9 bases are a match to TRBD2. In germline, CDR1 is ENHRY, CDR2 SYGVKD. The CDR3 length is 15 residues. V shed 7 bases, J shed 5 bases, and the junction held 12 bases outside the gene matches.

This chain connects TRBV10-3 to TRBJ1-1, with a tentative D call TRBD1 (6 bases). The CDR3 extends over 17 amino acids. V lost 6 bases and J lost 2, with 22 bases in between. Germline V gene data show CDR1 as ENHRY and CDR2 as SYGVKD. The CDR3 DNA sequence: TGTGCCATCAGCTTAGACAGGTCCGAGAGAGGTAACACTGAAGCTTTCTTT. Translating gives CAISLDRSERGNTEAFF.

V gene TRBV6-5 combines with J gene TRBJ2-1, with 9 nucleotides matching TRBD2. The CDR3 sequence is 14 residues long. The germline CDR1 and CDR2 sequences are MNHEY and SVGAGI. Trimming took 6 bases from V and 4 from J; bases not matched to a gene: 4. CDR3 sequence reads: CASSRGLAYNEQFF. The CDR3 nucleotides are TGTGCCAGCAGCAGGGGACTAGCTTACAATGAGCAGTTCTTC.

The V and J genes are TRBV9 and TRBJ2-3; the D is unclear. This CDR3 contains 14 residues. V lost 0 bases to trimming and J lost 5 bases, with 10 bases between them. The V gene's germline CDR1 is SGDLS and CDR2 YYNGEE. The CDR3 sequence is CASSVAGLGDTQYF. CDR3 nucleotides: TGTGCCAGCAGCGTAGCCGGGTTGGGAGATACGCAGTATTTT.

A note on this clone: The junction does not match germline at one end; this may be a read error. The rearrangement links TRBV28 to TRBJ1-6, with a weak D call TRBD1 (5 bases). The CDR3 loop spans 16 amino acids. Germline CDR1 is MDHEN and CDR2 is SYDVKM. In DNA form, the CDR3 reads TGTGCCAGCAGTTTACAAGGGGTTGGGTATAATTCACCCCCCCACTTT. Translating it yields CASSLQGVGYNSPPHF.

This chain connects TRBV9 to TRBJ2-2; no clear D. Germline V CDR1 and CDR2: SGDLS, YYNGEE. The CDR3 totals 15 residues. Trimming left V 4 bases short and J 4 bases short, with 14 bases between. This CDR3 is CASSPLRGGTGELFF. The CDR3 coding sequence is TGTGCCAGCAGCCCCCTGCGCGGCGGCACCGGGGAGCTGTTTTTT.

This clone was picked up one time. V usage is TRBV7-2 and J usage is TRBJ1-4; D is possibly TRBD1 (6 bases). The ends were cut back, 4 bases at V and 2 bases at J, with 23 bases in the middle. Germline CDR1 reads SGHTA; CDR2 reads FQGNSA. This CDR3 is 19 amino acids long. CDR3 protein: CASSSRRRSGVSTNEKLFF. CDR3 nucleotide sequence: TGTGCCAGCAGCTCCAGGAGGAGGTCAGGGGTATCGACTAATGAAAAACTGTTTTTT.

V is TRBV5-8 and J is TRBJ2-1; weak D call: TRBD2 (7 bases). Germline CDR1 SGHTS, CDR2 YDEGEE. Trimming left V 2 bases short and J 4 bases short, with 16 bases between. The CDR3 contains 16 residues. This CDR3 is CASSFPHRGAYNEQFF. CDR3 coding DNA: TGTGCCAGCAGCTTCCCTCACCGGGGGGCGTACAATGAGCAGTTCTTC.

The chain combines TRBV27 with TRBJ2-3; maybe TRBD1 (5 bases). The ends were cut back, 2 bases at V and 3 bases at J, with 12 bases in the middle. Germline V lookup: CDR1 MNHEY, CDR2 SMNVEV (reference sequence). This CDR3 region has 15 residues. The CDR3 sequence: CASSLGAVPTDTQYF. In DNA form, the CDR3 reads TGTGCCAGCAGTTTAGGGGCAGTACCAACAGATACGCAGTATTTT.

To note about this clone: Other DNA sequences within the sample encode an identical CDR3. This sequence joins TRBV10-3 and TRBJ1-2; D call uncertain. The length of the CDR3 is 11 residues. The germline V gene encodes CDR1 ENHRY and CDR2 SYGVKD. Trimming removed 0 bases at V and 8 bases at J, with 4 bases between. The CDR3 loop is CAISESRGYTF. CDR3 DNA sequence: TGTGCCATCAGTGAGTCTCGCGGCTACACCTTC.

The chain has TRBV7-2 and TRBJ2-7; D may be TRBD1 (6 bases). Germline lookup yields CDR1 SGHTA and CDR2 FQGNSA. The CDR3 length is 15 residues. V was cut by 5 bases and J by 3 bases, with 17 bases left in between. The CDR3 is CASSQTGKNIYEQYF. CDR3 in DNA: TGTGCCAGCAGCCAAACAGGGAAGAACATCTACGAGCAGTACTTC.